A single sample is the source of the 27 T cell receptor beta chains below, sequenced in a study of control samples from healthy donors and cancer patients. The method was immunoSEQ multiplex PCR; TCRdb's version includes in-frame clones alone and lacks a portion of them. This sample has 150,000 or so clones, with approximately 94% found just once. Sample: blood. These receptors were collected from a man aged 18-30 years in good health.

Here the CDR3 reads CASSSRDRAVAEAFF. The DNA of the CDR3 is TGTGCCAGCAGCTCCCGGGACAGGGCGGTCGCTGAAGCTTTCTTT. The chain combines TRBV13 with TRBJ1-1; 9 positions agree with TRBD1. Germline CDR1 reads PRHDT; CDR2 reads FYEKMQ (reference sequence). With V trimmed by 4 bases and J by 6 bases, 9 bases remained unmatched. The CDR3 has 15 amino acids. Full variable domain (remainder filled in from reference TRBV13 and TRBJ1-1): AAGVIQSPRHLIKEKRETATLKCYPIPRHDTVYWYQQGPGQDPQFLISFYEKMQSDKGSIPDRFSAQQFSDYHSELNMSSLELGDSALYFCASSSRDRAVAEAFFGQGTRLTVV.

The chain carries TRBV7-9 and TRBJ1-3; perhaps TRBD1 as D (5 bases). V lost 5 bases to trimming and J lost 5 bases, with 19 bases between them. CDR1 and CDR2 from the germline V gene are SEHNR and FQNEAQ (reference sequence). The CDR3 has 16 residues. The chain's CDR3 is CASSILPNPGRNTIYF. CDR3 nucleotides: TGTGCCAGCAGCATACTACCCAATCCGGGACGAAACACCATATATTTT.

This chain connects TRBV29-1 to TRBJ1-1, with D unclear. The V end was cut by 4 bases, the J end by 10 bases, with 19 bases between. The germline V gene encodes CDR1 SQVTM and CDR2 ANQGSEA. This CDR3 is 13 amino acids long. CDR3 protein: CSVVRTDFSGAFF. Here the CDR3 DNA reads TGCAGCGTTGTAAGAACAGATTTTAGCGGAGCTTTCTTT.

This chain links TRBV19 with TRBJ2-5; a weak D match, TRBD2 (6 bases). Trimming stripped 7 bases from V and 5 bases from J, with 17 bases between. Germline values: CDR1 LNHDA, CDR2 SQIVND (reference sequence). The CDR3 runs to 14 residues. CDR3: CASTYSGRGETQYF. CDR3 coding DNA: TGTGCCAGTACTTATAGCGGCAGAGGGGAGACCCAGTACTTC.

V and J are TRBV2 and TRBJ1-5; no reliable D call. Trimming took off 9 bases at V and 2 bases at J, with 8 bases between the two ends. Germline V gene sequence: CDR1 SNHLY, CDR2 FYNNEI. The CDR3 is 12 residues long. CDR3 nucleotides: TGTGCCAGTTCGAGGGGCAATCAGCCCCAGCATTTT. It is translated as CASSRGNQPQHF.

The chain carries TRBV28 and TRBJ1-1; D remains unclear. The germline gives CDR1 MDHEN, CDR2 SYDVKM. The CDR3 covers 14 residues. V dropped 3 bases and J dropped 5 bases, with 13 bases sitting between them. CDR3 sequence: CASSLVGQRTEAFF. The CDR3 region has the DNA TGTGCCAGCAGTTTGGTCGGCCAGCGAACTGAAGCTTTCTTT. The whole variable domain, filled in from reference TRBV28 and TRBJ1-1, reads DVKVTQSSRYLVKRTGEKVFLECVQDMDHENMFWYRQDPGLGLRLIYFSYDVKMKEKGDIPEGYSVSREKKERFSLILESASTNQTSMYLCASSLVGQRTEAFFGQGTRLTVV.

CDR3 sequence (DNA): TGTGCCAGTAGTATAGACGACAGGGTCTCCACGGGTGATCAGCCCCAGCATTTT. This gives the protein CASSIDDRVSTGDQPQHF. The rearrangement uses TRBV19 and TRBJ1-5; 7 nucleotides agree with TRBD1. This CDR3 is built from 18 residues. CDR1 and CDR2 (germline): LNHDA, SQIVND (reference sequence). J lost 5 bases, V lost 0 bases, and 13 bases had no gene match. The full variable domain, completed using reference TRBV19 and TRBJ1-5, is DGGITQSPKYLFRKEGQNVTLSCEQNLNHDAMYWYRQDPGQGLRLIYYSQIVNDFQKGDIAEGYSVSREKKESFPLTVTSAQKNPTAFYLCASSIDDRVSTGDQPQHFGDGTRLSIL.

The chain carries TRBV19 and TRBJ1-1; the match to TRBD1 covers 11 bases. J lost 1 base, V lost 4 bases, and 2 bases had no gene match. CDR1 is LNHDA and CDR2 is SQIVND in the germline V gene (reference sequence). This CDR3 has 15 amino acids. The CDR3, as DNA: TGTGCCAGTAGTAGGGACAGGGGGACGAACACTGAAGCTTTCTTT. It encodes CASSRDRGTNTEAFF.

As regards this clone: Other DNA sequences in the sample encode the same CDR3. The chain employs TRBV7-3 and TRBJ2-3, with a weak D call TRBD2 (7 bases). V was clipped by 4 bases and J by 4 bases, with 12 bases between them. The V gene's germline CDR1 is SGHTA and CDR2 FQGTGA. The CDR3 runs to 14 residues. This CDR3 reads CASSSTGGADTQYF. The CDR3 DNA sequence: TGTGCCAGCAGCTCGACGGGGGGCGCAGATACGCAGTATTTT.

The V call is TRBV2, the J call TRBJ2-7; 7 nucleotides match TRBD1. Trimming at V came to 7 bases and at J to 4 bases, leaving 4 bases not matched to a gene. The CDR3 contains 12 residues. Germline values: CDR1 SNHLY, CDR2 FYNNEI. The CDR3 nucleotides read TGTGCCAGCACTGACAGGGTGTACGAGCAGTACTTC. Encoded protein: CASTDRVYEQYF.

The CDR3 here is CASSLTGIEELFF. For the CDR3, the DNA is TGTGCCAGCAGCCTCACAGGGATAGAGGAGCTGTTTTTT. V usage is TRBV6-6 and J usage is TRBJ2-2; D is perhaps TRBD1 (6 bases). V dropped 6 bases and J dropped 10 bases, with 15 bases sitting between them. Germline lookup yields CDR1 MNHNY and CDR2 SVGAGI (reference sequence). The CDR3 consists of 13 residues.

The V and J genes are TRBV28 and TRBJ1-2, with 9 positions matching TRBD1. Unmatched junction bases numbered 12, after V lost 5 bases and J lost 11 bases. The CDR3 has 14 residues. The germline gives CDR1 MDHEN, CDR2 SYDVKM. The CDR3 coding sequence is TGTGCCAGCAGTCCGCAGACAGGGGGTAGTCAGTACACCTTC. This codes for CASSPQTGGSQYTF.

CDR3 sequence (DNA): TGTGCCAGCAGCTTCGAGACAGGGCTGAGGGAGCTGTTTTTT. This sequence encodes CASSFETGLRELFF. The chain uses TRBV7-8 and TRBJ2-2; 7 nucleotides line up with TRBD1. Germline lookup yields CDR1 SGHVS and CDR2 FQNEAQ. The CDR3 is made up of 14 amino acids. J was trimmed by 9 bases and V by 3 bases; bases with no gene match: 7.

This clone was detected only once. The chain is built from TRBV28 and TRBJ1-2, with TRBD1 as a possible D gene (6 bases). Deletions cut 7 bases from V and 1 base from J, with 22 bases between. CDR1 and CDR2 (germline): MDHEN, SYDVKM. The CDR3 loop spans 17 amino acids. This CDR3 reads CASILQGPPGINYGYTF. The CDR3 DNA sequence: TGTGCCAGCATCCTACAGGGTCCCCCGGGTATTAACTATGGCTACACCTTC.

V and J are TRBV10-3 and TRBJ2-3, with 13 bases fitting TRBD2. Germline V gene lookup returns CDR1 ENHRY and CDR2 SYGVKD. The CDR3 is 18 amino acids. The junction had 6 bases not matched to a gene; V was cut back by 0 bases and J by 3 bases. CDR3 DNA: TGTGCCATCAGTGAGTCAGGGGGACTAGCGGGGATGACAGATACGCAGTATTTT. It translates to CAISESGGLAGMTDTQYF.

This chain connects TRBV27 to TRBJ2-7; TRBD2 might be the D (6 bases). Trimming took 4 bases from V and 0 from J, leaving 10 bases between them. The V gene's germline CDR1 is MNHEY and CDR2 SMNVEV (reference sequence). The length of the CDR3 is 14 residues. The CDR3 region has the DNA TGTGCCAGCAGTTCCATCGGGAGCTCCTACGAGCAGTACTTC. It yields the protein CASSSIGSSYEQYF.

The chain employs TRBV3-1 (or the pseudogene TRBV3-2) and TRBJ2-2; maybe TRBD1 (6 bases). The V and J ends lost 0 bases and 6 bases respectively, with 17 bases between them. The CDR3 contains 17 residues. Germline V lookup: CDR1 LGHDT, CDR2 YNNKEL (reference sequence). The CDR3 reads CASSQELINRVAGELFF. The DNA of the CDR3 is TGTGCCAGCAGCCAAGAGCTCATAAACAGGGTCGCCGGGGAGCTGTTTTTT.

The V and J genes are TRBV6-6 and TRBJ2-1, with D tentatively TRBD2 (7 bases). V was shortened by 6 bases and J by 7 bases, with 16 bases between the two germline ends. Germline V gene sequence: CDR1 MNHNY, CDR2 SVGAGI (reference sequence). This CDR3 has 14 residues. DNA of the CDR3: TGTGCCAGCAGCCGGGGGGCCCGGGCTAATGAGCAGTTCTTC. It encodes CASSRGARANEQFF.

The chain uses TRBV27 and TRBJ1-2, with D possibly being TRBD1 (6 bases). The CDR3 consists of 13 residues. The V and J ends lost 8 bases and 3 bases respectively, with 13 bases between them. CDR1 and CDR2 (germline): MNHEY, SMNVEV (reference sequence). CDR3 sequence reads: CASSTGRDYGYTF. DNA for the CDR3: TGTGCCAGCTCAACAGGGCGGGACTATGGCTACACCTTC.

The chain couples TRBV6-6 to TRBJ2-7, with 8 bases identical to TRBD2. Per germline, CDR1 MNHNY and CDR2 SVGAGI (reference sequence). V was pared by 7 bases and J by 0 bases, with 5 bases of the junction left unmatched. The CDR3 loop spans 14 amino acids. Written as DNA, the CDR3 is TGTGCCAGCAAAGTTAGCGGGGACTCCTACGAGCAGTACTTC. Its translation is CASKVSGDSYEQYF.

This sequence joins TRBV13 and TRBJ1-1; D is undetermined. Germline lookup yields CDR1 PRHDT and CDR2 FYEKMQ (reference sequence). The CDR3 spans 14 residues. V was pared by 3 bases and J by 1 base, with 9 bases between. The CDR3 spells CASSFISGNTEAFF. The CDR3 bases are TGTGCCAGCAGCTTCATCTCAGGGAACACTGAAGCTTTCTTT.

This chain connects TRBV6-5 to TRBJ2-1; D call uncertain. Germline assignment: CDR1 MNHEY and CDR2 SVGAGI. The CDR3 has 13 amino acids. Trimming stripped 0 bases from V and 13 bases from J, with 13 bases between. The CDR3 DNA reads as TGTGCCAGCAGTTACTCCAACCAAGTATCACAGTTCTTC. This sequence encodes CASSYSNQVSQFF.

The gene calls are TRBV6-5 and TRBJ2-4; 7 nucleotides line up with TRBD1. CDR1 is MNHEY, CDR2 SVGAGI, per germline. V was clipped by 6 bases and J by 15 bases; unmatched bases: 8. The CDR3 consists of 11 residues. For the CDR3, the DNA is TGTGCCAGCAGAGGACAGGCCCTTTGGTACTTC. This gives the protein CASRGQALWYF.

The J gene is TRBJ1-2, the V gene TRBV19, with D unclear. Looked up from germline, CDR1 is LNHDA and CDR2 is SQIVND (reference sequence). CDR3 length equals 15 residues. The V and J ends lost 4 bases and 7 bases respectively, with 19 bases between them. CDR3 sequence reads: CASSRHLGRGFGYTF. CDR3 sequence (DNA): TGTGCCAGTAGTAGACACTTAGGGAGAGGCTTTGGCTACACCTTC.

This chain joins TRBV5-5 and TRBJ1-5; a possible D gene is TRBD1 (6 bases). Germline values: CDR1 SGHKS, CDR2 YYEKEE (reference sequence). Trimming stripped 0 bases from V and 0 bases from J, with 13 bases between. The CDR3 has 17 amino acids. This CDR3 is CASSLAGQYYSNQPQHF. The CDR3 coding sequence is TGTGCCAGCAGCTTGGCAGGACAGTACTATAGCAATCAGCCCCAGCATTTT.

The V gene is TRBV6-4, the J gene TRBJ1-1; 9 positions match TRBD1. Looked up from germline, CDR1 is MRHNA and CDR2 is SNTAGT. The CDR3 length is 17 residues. The V segment lost 0 bases and the J segment 10 bases; nucleotides outside the gene matches: 15. The CDR3 region is CASSDSVTGGSPLGAFF. The DNA of the CDR3 is TGTGCCAGCAGTGACTCAGTGACAGGGGGGTCCCCATTGGGAGCTTTCTTT.

The chain is built from TRBV2 and TRBJ2-1; 15 positions match TRBD2. The CDR3 is made up of 15 amino acids. V was pared by 9 bases and J by 8 bases, with 8 bases of the junction left unmatched. Germline V gives CDR1 SNHLY, CDR2 FYNNEI. The CDR3: CARGLAGGSSHEQFF. The CDR3 DNA is TGTGCCAGGGGACTAGCGGGGGGCTCGAGCCATGAGCAGTTCTTC.